This passage covers 14 T cell receptor beta chains from one sample sequenced in a study of shared clonotypes between healthy human individuals. The protocol was immunoSEQ multiplex PCR, while the TCRdb copy is restricted to in-frame clones and leaves out a portion. The sample gives more than 450,000 clones, less than 85% of which show up once; 10% to 15% is in the top ten. Sequencing input: PBMCs. These receptors were obtained from a middle-aged woman in good health. Some clones in this sample may be carry-over from other donors' samples.

The chain uses TRBV6-6 and TRBJ2-2; 8 bases map to TRBD1. CDR3 size: 14 residues. From germline, CDR1 is MNHNY and CDR2 SVGAGI (reference sequence). The V and J ends lost 6 bases and 6 bases, in that order; junction bases with no gene match: 6. CDR3 loop: CASRKDRAAGELFF. As DNA, the CDR3 is TGTGCCAGCAGAAAGGACAGGGCCGCCGGGGAGCTGTTTTTT.

The CDR3 region has the DNA TGTGCCAGCAGAGGGACAGGGGAGAACTATGGCTACACCTTC. Its translation: CASRGTGENYGYTF. V and J are TRBV5-6 and TRBJ1-2; TRBD1 matches 10 bases. J gave up 2 bases and V 5 bases, and 3 bases lay outside the gene matches. The CDR3 is 14 residues long. The germline gives CDR1 SGHDT, CDR2 YYEEEE.

V gene TRBV9 combines with J gene TRBJ2-2; the match to TRBD2 covers 11 bases. This CDR3 is 15 amino acids long. Trimming cost V 3 bases and J 6 bases; bases outside gene matches: 4. Germline V gene lookup returns CDR1 SGDLS and CDR2 YYNGEE. The CDR3: CASSGRSGRAGELFF. The CDR3 bases are TGTGCCAGCAGCGGCCGTAGCGGGAGGGCCGGGGAGCTGTTTTTT. The full variable domain, rest sourced from reference TRBV9 and TRBJ2-2, is DSGVTQTPKHLITATGQRVTLRCSPRSGDLSVYWYQQSLDQGLQFLIQYYNGEERAKGNILERFSAQQFPDLHSELNLSSLELGDSALYFCASSGRSGRAGELFFGEGSRLTVL.

The chain carries TRBV7-2 and TRBJ2-7; D uncertain. There are 13 residues in the CDR3. Between the trimmed V and J ends, which lost 0 bases and 6 bases, there was a span of 9 bases. CDR1 is SGHTA, CDR2 FQGNSA, per germline. The CDR3 sequence is CASSLAPVGEQYF. For the CDR3, the DNA is TGTGCCAGCAGCTTAGCCCCGGTCGGCGAGCAGTACTTC.

The CDR3 sequence is CASKGNGVYGYTF. As DNA, the CDR3 is TGTGCCAGCAAGGGGAACGGCGTCTATGGCTACACCTTC. The chain recombines TRBV4-2 with TRBJ1-2; D possibly corresponds to TRBD1 (5 bases). The CDR3 runs to 13 residues. Trimming stripped 7 bases from V and 4 bases from J, with 13 bases between. CDR1 and CDR2 (germline): LGHNA, YNFKEQ.

The chain combines TRBV9 with TRBJ1-1, with D possibly matching TRBD1 (5 bases). Germline-derived CDR1 and CDR2 are SGDLS and YYNGEE. V was trimmed by 3 bases and J by 4 bases, leaving 13 bases between them. The CDR3 runs to 14 residues. The CDR3 reads CASSEVGAGTEAFF. DNA for the CDR3: TGTGCCAGCAGCGAGGTAGGGGCGGGCACTGAAGCTTTCTTT.

The rearrangement links TRBV4-1 to TRBJ2-2, with D possibly matching TRBD1 (5 bases). This CDR3 is built from 14 residues. Trimming took off 1 base at V and 6 bases at J, with 9 bases between the two ends. CDR1 is MGHRA and CDR2 is YSYEKL in the germline V gene. CDR3 coding DNA: TGCGCCAGCAGCCAAGGCAGGACACCCGGGGAGCTGTTTTTT. The encoded protein is CASSQGRTPGELFF.

The gene calls are TRBV7-9 and TRBJ1-2, with a possible D match to TRBD1 (5 bases). CDR1 and CDR2 (germline): SEHNR, FQNEAQ (reference sequence). Between the trimmed V and J ends, which lost 5 bases and 8 bases, there was a span of 15 bases. The length of the CDR3 is 13 residues. CDR3 nucleotide sequence: TGTGCCAGCAGCCCGGGCAGGGCATGGGGCTACACCTTC. Translated: CASSPGRAWGYTF.

The chain combines TRBV6-4 with TRBJ2-1, with TRBD2 identical over 12 bases. Germline lookup yields CDR1 MRHNA and CDR2 SNTAGT. With V trimmed by 2 bases and J by 10 bases, 6 bases remained unmatched. The CDR3 contains 15 residues. The CDR3 spells CASSDLAGGRREQFF. DNA of the CDR3: TGTGCCAGCAGTGACCTAGCGGGAGGGCGCCGAGAGCAGTTCTTC.

The V and J genes are TRBV19 and TRBJ1-5; D perhaps matches TRBD1 (5 bases). The CDR3 totals 13 residues. CDR1 and CDR2 (germline): LNHDA, SQIVND (reference sequence). With 8 bases removed from V and 0 bases from J, the gap between germline ends came to 8 bases. The CDR3: CASGGNSNQPQHF. The CDR3 nucleotides are TGTGCCAGTGGGGGGAATAGCAATCAGCCCCAGCATTTT.

The CDR3 protein is CAGEINYGYTF. In DNA, the CDR3 is TGTGCCGGGGAGATAAACTATGGCTACACCTTC. The chain joins TRBV30 to TRBJ1-2, with D hard to call. This CDR3 comprises 11 residues. The ends were cut back, 8 bases at V and 2 bases at J, with 9 bases in the middle. CDR1 and CDR2 (germline): GTSNPN, SVGIG (reference sequence).

The chain couples TRBV7-3 to TRBJ2-3; no reliable D call. The CDR3 runs to 16 residues. CDR1 and CDR2 (germline): SGHTA, FQGTGA. Between the trimmed V and J ends, which lost 2 bases and 1 base, there was a span of 13 bases. The CDR3 region is CASSLGVDTRTDTQYF. The CDR3 DNA reads as TGTGCCAGCAGCTTAGGGGTTGACACCCGCACAGATACGCAGTATTTT.

This chain links TRBV11-2 with TRBJ2-5; unclear D gene. The CDR3 is made up of 13 amino acids. Trimming shortened V by 0 bases and J by 12 bases, and 14 bases separated the two germline ends. Germline CDR1 SGHAT, CDR2 FQNNGV. The DNA for the CDR3 is TGTGCCAGCAGCTTAGATTTATTTTCCGCGAAGTACTTC. This encodes CASSLDLFSAKYF.

The gene calls are TRBV7-8 and TRBJ2-7; either TRBD1 or TRBD2 may fit D (7 bases each). The CDR3 covers 15 residues. Between the trimmed V and J ends, which lost 5 bases and 3 bases, there was a span of 17 bases. Germline V gives CDR1 SGHVS, CDR2 FQNEAQ. The CDR3 nucleotides are TGTGCCAGCAGCCAGGGGGGGGTAAGGGTCTACGAGCAGTACTTC. Translating gives CASSQGGVRVYEQYF.